This T cell receptor beta chain originates from a study of cytomegalovirus exposure and HLA in healthy donors. General study findings and limits: First-cohort TCR clusters were later found to tend to co-occur in the 120 or so validation repertoires. Cytomegalovirus status was reportedly diagnosed by the classifier with high specificity and sensitivity. Associated with cytomegalovirus, according to the listing, were about 160 TCR beta chains.

The repertoire was sequenced with immunoSEQ multiplex PCR; TCRdb's copy has only in-frame clones and lacks some. The top ten hold approximately 2% of the sample, which has 55,000 to 70,000 clones, about 91% seen once. A remark on this clone: Antigen specificity is unknown.

Donors were drawn from the approximately 110-subject validation cohort, separate from the approximately 620-subject first cohort. In germline, CDR1 is SQVTM, CDR2 ANQGSEA. This CDR3 is built from 12 residues. V lost 6 bases and J 9 bases, leaving 15 bases between the germline ends. The sequence was collected from a woman between 25 and 40 years old in good health and CMV-seronegative. The rearrangement links TRBV29-1 to TRBJ2-1; D possibly corresponds to TRBD1 (6 bases). Sample: PBMCs. For the CDR3, the DNA is TGCAGCGTGGACAGATTACAAATTGAGCAGTTCTTC. Its protein product is CSVDRLQIEQFF.